This T cell receptor (beta chain) was sequenced in a study of cytomegalovirus exposure and HLA in healthy donors. PCR employed 60 Vbeta and 13 Jbeta primers. The protocol was immunoSEQ multiplex PCR, while the TCRdb copy is restricted to in-frame clones and leaves out a portion. The table records tens of thousands of clones, 78% of them present only once. Germline CDR1 and CDR2: LNHDA and SQIVND (reference sequence). V lost 6 bases, J lost 3 bases, and 12 bases stayed unmatched. This CDR3 has 16 amino acids. Concerning this clone itself: No antigen is known for it.

Study-wide results and caveats: In an earlier analysis, productive rearrangement rates for most beta V segments clustered near 87% or 30%. Testing in vitro showed a few CMV-associated chains specific for CMV antigens. In a later analysis, parvovirus B19, influenza, CMV and Epstein-Barr virus appeared linked to several top co-occurrence clusters. Likely technical artifact: a cluster of highly shared sequence variants.

This receptor was obtained from a male donor in good health and CMV-seropositive. The sample consisted of PBMCs. V gene TRBV19 combines with J gene TRBJ2-7, with 9 bases identical to TRBD1. This chain's CDR3 is CASSRPGQGSGYEQYF. DNA of the CDR3: TGTGCCAGTAGCAGACCGGGACAGGGCAGCGGCTACGAGCAGTACTTC. The full variable domain, its missing parts supplied by reference TRBV19 and TRBJ2-7, is DGGITQSPKYLFRKEGQNVTLSCEQNLNHDAMYWYRQDPGQGLRLIYYSQIVNDFQKGDIAEGYSVSREKKESFPLTVTSAQKNPTAFYLCASSRPGQGSGYEQYFGPGTRLTVT.